This TCR beta chain was identified during a study of human T cells and chemical hapten exposure (dated by TCRdb to about 2021). For the study in its entirety: For sensitization, 2% DPC in acetone was applied to a roughly 2 cm by roughly 2 cm area of upper inner arm skin. Patients additionally received weekly therapeutic DPC doses to the scalp throughout the approximately 24-week study period. Patch testing on the upper back used Finn chambers containing 0.01% DPC, with scoring done after 6 days according to International Contact Dermatitis Research Group standards. Most of the patients in the cohort were female, and the cohort covered alopecia areata with under or over 50% scalp involvement, alopecia totalis and alopecia universalis. Libraries were pooled for sequencing, and variation in per-sample TCR yields was attributed mainly to small differences in library volumes within the pool. Peripheral blood TCR repertoire changes were tracked in vivo in alopecia patients during primary and secondary sensitization to the hapten diphenylcyclopropenone (DPC). Patient blood was sampled pre-sensitization (week 0) and at 2, 6 and about 24 weeks after DPC sensitization. Twenty-nine alopecia patients gave blood for TCR sequencing at one to four time points (pre-sensitization, 2, 6 and 24 weeks).

V ends up 1 base short and J 7 bases short, with an unmatched junction base count of 10. The CDR3 covers 16 residues, taking in both the cysteine and the phenylalanine. Just the 48-base CDR3 DNA is kept, in frame starting at base 1. For CDR1 and CDR2, the germline V gene lists SGHVS and FQNEAQ. Libraries were built with RACE. The instrument given in TCRdb is NextSeq 500. During library preparation, unique molecular identifiers were attached to individual cDNA molecules so that TCRs could be counted quantitatively and reproducibly. For every blood RNA sample, sequencing covered both the TCR alpha and TCR beta chains. In the authors' own workflow: The median number of TCRs per sample was approximately 93,000, ranging from about 20,000 to 690,600. The Decombinator software suite was used to annotate V, J and CDR3 in the TCR reads. For PS versus PT1 abundance plots, all samples were subsampled to the same number of TCRs (28,000). Expanded TCRs were defined as absent before sensitization and observed at least eight times at the 2-week time point. TCRdb passed the public sequencing reads through fastp at Q25 and MiXCR, retaining productive beta sequences. One record per CDR3 amino acid sequence lists the most common genes and DNA. The V and J calls, along with clone size, are taken from TCRdb and not from the paper's own processing. The sample table holds 50,000 to 70,000 distinct CDR3 sequences, of which more than 8% were seen once. Roughly 8.8% of the sample rests with the top ten.

According to the study, the label for this sample's time point signals: pre-sensitization, week 0. The treatment or condition label, as the study defines it: therapeutic diphenylcyclopropenone sensitization with weekly scalp DPC. At each patch-test visit, blood was drawn before the patch test was applied. Patients were eligible if aged 18 to 70, diagnosed with alopecia and judged suitable for DPC therapy, and pregnant patients were excluded. Unfractionated whole blood was collected in Tempus Blood RNA tubes, and total RNA was extracted from that blood. About this clonotype: Its cognate antigen has yet to be identified. No much larger clone is present one base from it, and per-base qualities are unavailable.

What the study reported, not specific to this receptor: A positive correlation was found between the number of PT1 expanded TCRs and patch test score, with significance reached at thresholds 8, 16 and 32 but not 4. Because all patients had alopecia, a presumed autoimmune disease, the immune response of the patients might differ from that of healthy individuals. Repeated subsampling changed both the strength of the expansion versus patch-test correlation and the threshold at which that correlation became significant. No change with DPC sensitization was found in the number of TCRs above 1 in 1000 frequency, and no evidence of global repertoire structure alterations was found. Compared with pre-sensitization or healthy control sets, expanded TCRs formed significantly more large CDR3 similarity clusters, which is consistent with antigen-driven responses.

This sample comprised whole blood, obtained in connection with sensitization to the hapten diphenylcyclopropenone (DPC). The chain joins TRBV7-8 to TRBJ2-3, and TRBD2 matches 8 of the central bases. The TCR sequence derives from a man aged 35-49 years with alopecia areata. Some clones in this sample may be carry-over from other donors' samples. The nucleotide sequence is given as TGTGCCAGCAGCTTAGTGGAAGCGGGAGTCGGAAATACGCAGTATTTT. This is translated as CASSLVEAGVGNTQYF.